The 9 T cell receptor beta chains listed next were all sequenced from one sample in a study of radiotherapy plus CTLA-4 blockade in lung cancer. The data were produced by immunoSEQ multiplex PCR, yet TCRdb's version contains in-frame clones alone and is incomplete. The sample includes 40,000 to 55,000 clones, around nine tenths of them seen just once. The material was peripheral blood, obtained from a patient treated with radiotherapy plus ipilimumab. All receptors come from a human donor with non-small cell lung cancer that progressed on radiotherapy plus ipilimumab. Some clones in this sample may be carry-over from other donors' samples.

This chain connects TRBV6-6 to TRBJ1-2; tentatively, D is TRBD1 (6 bases). The CDR3 has 14 residues. Trimming left V 2 bases short and J 0 bases short, with 7 bases between. Germline CDR1 MNHNY, CDR2 SVGAGI (reference sequence). The CDR3 DNA is TGTGCCAGCAGTTACGGGACAACTAACTATGGCTACACCTTC. Its translation is CASSYGTTNYGYTF.

This clone was picked up a small number of times. This rearrangement joins TRBV5-1 to TRBJ1-4, with 7 bases aligning to TRBD1. After removal of 3 bases from V and 7 bases from J, the junction contained 6 bases not matched to a gene. Germline values: CDR1 SGHRS, CDR2 YFSETQ. The CDR3 has 14 residues. This CDR3 is CASSSGTVGEKLFF. The CDR3 region has the DNA TGCGCCAGCAGCTCCGGGACAGTAGGTGAAAAACTGTTTTTT.

The chain has TRBV4-2 and TRBJ2-6; 9 bases fit TRBD1. The CDR3 has 22 amino acids. CDR1 and CDR2 (germline): LGHNA, YNFKEQ. The V segment lost 4 bases and the J segment 3 bases; nucleotides outside the gene matches: 22. For the CDR3, the DNA is TGTGCCAGCAGCCCACCACCGGGACAGGGACCGGGTGGGTTAGTTGGGGCCAACGTCCTGACTTTC. Protein: CASSPPPGQGPGGLVGANVLTF.

The CDR3 here is CASSDRTSGRNTGELFF. In nucleotides, the CDR3 is TGCGCCAGCAGTGATCGGACTAGCGGGAGGAACACCGGGGAGCTGTTTTTT. The chain uses TRBV10-1 and TRBJ2-2, with TRBD2 matching 13 bases. V was pared by 3 bases and J by 1 base, with 2 bases of the junction left unmatched. The germline gives CDR1 WNHNN, CDR2 SYGVQD (reference sequence). CDR3 length: 17 residues.

The rearrangement uses TRBV21-1 and TRBJ2-7; TRBD1, the table's D call, lacks a check against the DNA. TRBV21-1 is deemed a pseudogene. This CDR3 is built from 13 residues. The CDR3: CASTRDSSYEQYF. The CDR3 region has the DNA TGTGCCAGCACCAGGGACAGCTCCTACGAGCAGTACTTC.

The chain is built from TRBV6-1 and TRBJ1-3; no clear D gene. V lost 3 bases and J lost 2, with 5 bases in between. This CDR3 contains 13 residues. Per germline, CDR1 MNHNS and CDR2 SASEGT. DNA of the CDR3: TGTGCCAGCAGTGAGCCGGCTGGAAACACCATATATTTT. Translating gives CASSEPAGNTIYF.

The chain links TRBV25-1 to TRBJ2-5, with D unresolved. This CDR3 comprises 12 residues. CDR1 is MGHDK and CDR2 is SYGVNS in the germline V gene. V was cut by 5 bases and J by 5 bases, with 9 bases left in between. The CDR3 reads CASSQAWETQYF. For the CDR3, the DNA is TGTGCCAGCAGTCAGGCCTGGGAGACCCAGTACTTC.

The V call is TRBV5-1, the J call TRBJ2-5; TRBD2 matches 8 bases. The V and J ends lost 0 bases and 2 bases, in that order; junction bases with no gene match: 3. The CDR3 is 15 residues long. Germline loops: CDR1 SGHRS, CDR2 YFSETQ. CDR3 coding DNA: TGCGCCAGCAGCTTGGCGGCGGGAGGACAAGAGACCCAGTACTTC. Translation: CASSLAAGGQETQYF.

V gene TRBV7-2 combines with J gene TRBJ1-3; no clear D gene. V was pared by 6 bases and J by 0 bases, with 12 bases between. The CDR3 sequence is 15 residues long. Germline CDR1 is SGHTA and CDR2 is FQGNSA. CDR3 residues: CASSTRADSGNTIYF. CDR3 in DNA: TGTGCCAGCAGTACGCGGGCCGACTCTGGAAACACCATATATTTT.